The entry below describes one T cell receptor beta chain. Its antigen is not known. The data were obtained in a study of cytomegalovirus exposure and HLA in healthy donors. The wider study: Some 77 million unique TCRs from HLA-typed donors were held in an early release of data.

The CDR3 has 16 residues. The V end was cut by 4 bases, the J end by 0 bases, with 13 bases between. The V gene's germline CDR1 is SGHTA and CDR2 FQGNSA. Findings and caveats of the study: Certain indistinguishable V segments, among them TRBV6-2 and TRBV6-3, were excluded. Altogether, 170 or so TCR beta chains were recorded as cytomegalovirus-associated.

The PCR used 60 Vbeta and 13 Jbeta primers. Libraries were prepared by immunoSEQ multiplex PCR; TCRdb keeps only in-frame clonotypes and omits some of them. The table has some 150,000 clones, 75% to 85% seen once. The chain recombines TRBV7-2 with TRBJ1-3; D remains ambiguous. The clonotype comes from a human donor in good health. The sequencing input was PBMCs. CDR3 bases: TGTGCCAGCAGCTCCGCAGGAGGACGCTCTGGAAACACCATATATTTT. This translates into CASSSAGGRSGNTIYF.